This T cell receptor (beta chain) was retrieved from a study of post-analysis software for immune sequencing data. About the study: Relapsing-remitting, secondary progressive and progressive-relapsing forms of multiple sclerosis all featured among disease courses.

Study-wide points: Patients used about 5 TRBV segments, including TRBV5-6, TRBV5-1 and TRBV20-1, more often than controls. Compared with controls, patients showed significantly lower normalized Chao1 diversity.

The authors incorporated unique molecular identifiers into the TCR beta cDNA libraries. T cells, about 0.95 to 10 million of them, yielded roughly 470,000 cDNA molecules. TCRdb fed the PCR reads into MiXCR, producing one record per CDR3 protein. This sample carries fewer than 850,000 distinct CDR3 sequences, around 27% of them seen once, and the ten largest clones take 0.55% to 0.65%. Trimming left V 7 bases short and J 6 bases short, with 16 bases between. CDR1 is DFQATT, CDR2 SNEGSKA, per germline (reference sequence). This CDR3 region has 13 residues. This clonotype was seen only a few times. Its antigen remains unknown.

The receptor was isolated from a girl aged 5-17 years with multiple sclerosis. Sequenced: blood. The chain combines TRBV20-1 with TRBJ1-5; the D is unclear. The DNA for the CDR3 is TGCAGTGGAGGTGGGTTGAGGGCTCAGCCCCAGCATTTT. This encodes CSGGGLRAQPQHF.